Below are 18 T cell receptor beta chains sequenced from a single sample in a study of human T cells and chemical hapten exposure. Time point indicated: patch test 2, 6 weeks after DPC sensitization. The treatment was: therapeutic diphenylcyclopropenone sensitization with weekly scalp DPC. TCRdb re-called the RACE reads through MiXCR, storing one row per CDR3 protein. The sample consists of around 75,000 distinct CDR3 sequences, around 10% of them appearing once. The sample in question was whole blood, obtained in connection with sensitization to the hapten diphenylcyclopropenone (DPC). The receptors here all came from a woman aged 50 to 60 with alopecia areata. Some clones in this sample may be carry-over from other donors' samples.

The V call is TRBV24-1, the J call TRBJ2-2, with TRBD1 matching over 8 bases. CDR1 is KGHDR and CDR2 is SFDVKD in the germline V gene. Germline trimming cut 3 bases from V and 3 bases from J; bases unmatched to any gene: 8. This CDR3 comprises 17 residues. CDR3 DNA: TGTGCCACCAGTGATCCCCAGGGACAGGTGTACACCGGGGAGCTGTTTTTT. Translating it yields CATSDPQGQVYTGELFF.

This clonotype has a single count. A clone one base away is much larger, so this may be a read error. The chain employs TRBV2 and TRBJ2-1, with TRBD1 as a possible D gene (5 bases). Germline CDR1 is SNHLY and CDR2 is FYNNEI. CDR3 length equals 13 residues. CDR3 protein: CTSKPPGANEQFF. The CDR3 DNA reads as TGTACCAGCAAGCCCCCTGGGGCAAATGAGCAGTTCTTC.

This clonotype was recorded at least ten times. V gene TRBV30 combines with J gene TRBJ2-1; 10 bases align to TRBD2. Germline trimming cut 4 bases from V and 13 bases from J; bases unmatched to any gene: 7. This CDR3 is built from 12 residues. CDR1 is GTSNPN and CDR2 is SVGIG in the germline V gene (reference sequence). The CDR3 DNA reads TGTGCCTGGAACCCTAGCGGGAGTTTTCAGTTCTTC. As protein: CAWNPSGSFQFF. Full variable domain (missing parts from reference TRBV30 and TRBJ2-1): SQTIHQWPATLVQPVGSPLSLECTVEGTSNPNLYWYRQAAGRGLQLLFYSVGIGQISSEVPQNLSASRPQDRQFILSSKKLLLSDSGFYLCAWNPSGSFQFFGPGTRLTVL.

This clonotype has only a few counts. V gene TRBV9 combines with J gene TRBJ1-3; no definite D call. V was trimmed by 0 bases and J by 2 bases, leaving 9 bases between them. The CDR3 has 15 amino acids. Per the germline V gene, CDR1 is SGDLS and CDR2 is YYNGEE. The CDR3 DNA sequence: TGTGCCAGCAGCGTAGGTAAAGCTACTGGAAACACCATATATTTT. Translation gives CASSVGKATGNTIYF.

The V gene is TRBV11-2, the J gene TRBJ2-3, with D possibly matching TRBD1 (6 bases). V gave up 5 bases and J gave up 5 bases, with 17 bases separating them. The CDR3 length is 15 residues. CDR1 SGHAT and CDR2 FQNNGV come from the germline V gene. For the CDR3, the DNA is TGTGCCAGCAGCGTAGCAGGGGTTTCGGGAGATACGCAGTATTTT. As protein: CASSVAGVSGDTQYF.

This clonotype was detected a few times. The chain carries TRBV5-1 and TRBJ2-5; TRBD2 matches 8 bases. Germline trimming cut 1 base from V and 2 bases from J; bases unmatched to any gene: 4. Germline values: CDR1 SGHRS, CDR2 YFSETQ. The CDR3 length is 15 residues. CDR3 amino acids: CASSLSGLGQETQYF. In DNA form, the CDR3 reads TGCGCCAGCAGCTTGTCGGGACTAGGGCAAGAGACCCAGTACTTC. Looking up the rest from reference TRBV5-1 and TRBJ2-5 gives the full variable domain: KAGVTQTPRYLIKTRGQQVTLSCSPISGHRSVSWYQQTPGQGLQFLFEYFSETQRNKGNFPGRFSGRQFSNSRSEMNVSTLELGDSALYLCASSLSGLGQETQYFGPGTRLLVL.

This clonotype was counted ten times or more. The gene calls are TRBV10-3 and TRBJ2-4; D may be TRBD2 (6 bases). Trimming removed 4 bases at V and 0 bases at J, with 19 bases between. The CDR3 is made up of 18 amino acids. Germline V gives CDR1 ENHRY, CDR2 SYGVKD. CDR3 loop: CAISGPAGSGLAKNIQYF. CDR3 nucleotide sequence: TGTGCCATCAGTGGACCGGCGGGAAGTGGATTAGCCAAAAACATTCAGTACTTC.

This clonotype was seen many times. The chain is built from TRBV5-6 and TRBJ2-2; 7 positions agree with TRBD1. Germline-derived CDR1 and CDR2 are SGHDT and YYEEEE. This CDR3 spans 15 amino acids. Trimming took 2 bases from V and 0 from J; bases not matched to a gene: 1. Here the CDR3 reads CASSFGTANTGELFF. The CDR3, as DNA: TGTGCCAGCAGCTTCGGGACAGCGAACACCGGGGAGCTGTTTTTT.

This clonotype appeared many times. The V and J genes are TRBV19 and TRBJ2-5; a possible D gene is TRBD1 (6 bases). CDR3 length equals 12 residues. Germline values: CDR1 LNHDA, CDR2 SQIVND (reference sequence). Trimming stripped 7 bases from V and 5 bases from J, with 11 bases between. The CDR3, as DNA: TGTGCCAGTAAGGCCCAGGGGGAGACCCAGTACTTC. Translating gives CASKAQGETQYF.

The J gene is TRBJ1-5, the V gene TRBV27; maybe TRBD1 (5 bases). Germline-derived CDR1 and CDR2 are MNHEY and SMNVEV (reference sequence). This CDR3 has 14 residues. V was pared by 5 bases and J by 5 bases, with 13 bases between. The DNA for the CDR3 is TGTGCCAGCAGTCCCGGGGGGGTCCATCAGCCCCAGCATTTT. Its protein is CASSPGGVHQPQHF.

The CDR3 protein is CASSYGAYRTTQETQYF. The CDR3 region has the DNA TGTGCCAGCAGTTACGGTGCGTACAGGACAACTCAAGAGACCCAGTACTTC. The V call is TRBV6-6, the J call TRBJ2-5, with D perhaps TRBD1 (5 bases). The CDR3 has 17 amino acids. With 2 bases removed from V and 2 bases from J, the gap between germline ends came to 18 bases. Looked up from germline, CDR1 is MNHNY and CDR2 is SVGAGI (reference sequence).

This clonotype was counted only a few times. The V gene is TRBV3-1, the J gene TRBJ2-7; no clear D. The germline CDR1 and CDR2 sequences are LGHDT and YNNKEL (reference sequence). The CDR3 extends over 15 amino acids. V was clipped by 1 base and J by 3 bases, with 13 bases between them. The CDR3 here is CASSQATRAVYEQYF. The CDR3 DNA reads TGTGCCAGCAGCCAAGCGACAAGGGCAGTCTACGAGCAGTACTTC.

This clonotype was counted ten times or more. The chain employs TRBV6-4 and TRBJ2-3; possible D gene TRBD1, 6 bases. The V and J ends lost 3 bases and 6 bases respectively, with 13 bases between them. This CDR3 has 14 residues. From germline, CDR1 is MRHNA and CDR2 SNTAGT. The CDR3 coding sequence is TGTGCCAGCAGTGAAGGGGGAGCGGCGGATACGCAGTATTTT. Encoded protein: CASSEGGAADTQYF.

Comment on this clonotype: A much larger clone sits a single nucleotide away, making a read error possible. The chain has TRBV20-1 and TRBJ1-1, with D possibly being TRBD1 (6 bases). CDR3 length: 14 residues. Germline lookup yields CDR1 DFQATT and CDR2 SNEGSKA (reference sequence). The CDR3: CSASGLTGSTEAYF. CDR3 DNA: TGCAGTGCTAGTGGATTAACAGGGTCCACTGAAGCTTACTTT.

Ten or more counts support this clonotype. This chain connects TRBV7-6 to TRBJ2-1; D is perhaps TRBD2 (7 bases). The ends were cut back, 4 bases at V and 1 base at J, with 17 bases in the middle. Germline values: CDR1 SGHVS, CDR2 FNYEAQ. The CDR3 is 17 amino acids. CDR3 sequence: CASSWGGGSVSYNEQFF. CDR3 DNA: TGTGCCAGCAGCTGGGGGGGCGGGAGCGTTTCCTACAATGAGCAGTTCTTC.

Ten or more counts support this clonotype. V and J are TRBV11-2 and TRBJ1-1; D remains ambiguous. The CDR3 covers 13 residues. Germline-derived CDR1 and CDR2 are SGHAT and FQNNGV. V shed 5 bases and J shed 9 bases, with 16 bases lying between them. The CDR3: CASSPPAGRKAFF. Here the CDR3 DNA reads TGTGCCAGCAGCCCTCCTGCTGGCAGAAAAGCTTTCTTT.

This clonotype was observed a handful of times. V usage is TRBV12-3 or TRBV12-4 and J usage is TRBJ1-1; D gene ambiguous. Trimming took 3 bases from V and 0 from J, leaving 8 bases between them. The CDR3 length is 14 residues. The CDR3 reads CASSFGSMNTEAFF. The CDR3 coding sequence is TGTGCCAGCAGTTTTGGGAGCATGAACACTGAAGCTTTCTTT.

The chain joins TRBV14 to TRBJ2-5; 8 bases agree with TRBD2. This CDR3 is built from 16 residues. The germline V gene has CDR1 SGHDN and CDR2 FVKESK. J gave up 4 bases and V 0 bases, and 7 bases lay outside the gene matches. CDR3 residues: CASSQELGGLGETQYF. The CDR3 DNA follows: TGTGCCAGCAGCCAAGAACTCGGGGGACTAGGAGAGACCCAGTACTTC.